Detailed here is one TCR beta chain. Only a few counts were recorded for this clonotype. Its antigen is still unknown. Qualities for individual bases were not recorded, and no much larger clone is one base off. The TCR beta CDR3 regions were amplified from the RNA transcripts. For the first round of RT-PCR on the TCR CDR3, the HTBI primer set was used together with the Qiagen OneStep RT-PCR kit. Libraries were constructed in a second round of multiplex PCR, after which size selection and purification were performed. Paired-end sequencing of the libraries was performed with 100 bp reads on an Illumina HiSeq2000. The authors' pipeline ran thus. SOAPnuke was used to process the raw data, with reads discarded if the reads contained adapters or uncalled bases, had a mean Phred below 15, or lacked an exact constant-primer or identifier match. COPE v1.2.5 was used to merge high-quality paired reads, and clonotypes were defined as unique nucleotide sequences. MiTCR v1.1 was used to align clonotypes to the IMGT TRBV, TRBD and TRBJ reference segments. Only V-J combinations with frequency above 0.0001, covering about 99% of repertoires, were analysed. A TCS score was defined as the ratio of F50 (clonal expansion) to E x V (chaos), with BLOSUM62-based TCRdist applied between CDR3 peptides within each V-J. Welch's t-statistics and random forest reduced around 510 V-J features to roughly 13, which were used in a naive Bayes classifier (R e1071). The similarity between thyroid and blood repertoires was quantified using the Morisita-Horn index. TCRdb redid the processing of the public reads, applying fastp at Q25 and MiXCR, and retained in-frame beta chains. Each CDR3 protein appears once, grouped with its most common genes and DNA. The V and J calls were determined by TCRdb, not by the authors. The sample table shows 500,000 to 600,000 distinct CDR3 sequences, and 46% are seen once. Around 7.7% of the sample is held by the ten biggest clonotypes.

This specimen belongs to a study of T cells in Graves' hyperthyroidism and ophthalmopathy (dated by TCRdb to between 2018 and 2021). For the study in its entirety: TCR V-J signatures able to tell the groups apart were searched for in a discovery cohort of 95 to 100 patients, of whom roughly 42 had Graves' ophthalmopathy and around 58 had stable Graves' hyperthyroidism. An independent validation cohort of 18 to 20 hyperthyroidism patients and about 16 patients who later progressed to ophthalmopathy tested prospective prediction of ophthalmopathy. For training and testing, the 100 patients in the discovery cohort were randomly divided in a 7:3 ratio. The study also compared thyroid tissue and blood T-cell repertoires from 5 to 7 Graves' hyperthyroidism patients. After sampling, hyperthyroidism patients received methimazole starting at 30 mg daily, and ophthalmopathy patients received high-dose intravenous methylprednisolone. TCR Vbeta CDR3 sequencing of 130 to 150 peripheral blood samples (about 45 ophthalmopathy, about 75 hyperthyroidism and roughly 17 progressor patients) is reported in the paper. Overall study results and their limits: During validation, the model predicted progression to ophthalmopathy a median of around 7 months ahead of onset, with around 70% sensitivity and almost 75% specificity. Most expanded thyroid clonotypes (frequency above 0.001) were also found in blood, which suggests that blood repertoires may mirror thyroid immune responses. Ophthalmopathy was separated from stable hyperthyroidism by a 13 V-J signature model, with 87.88% sensitivity and roughly 84% specificity obtained in cross-validation and 80%/75% obtained in testing. Sample size was not statistically predetermined, and blinding of investigators to group allocation was not performed.

The germline V gene encodes CDR1 SGHRS and CDR2 YFSETQ. From the cysteine up to the phenylalanine, the CDR3 has a length of 15 residues. Just CDR3 DNA is preserved here, 45 bases in frame from base 1. V has 0 bases trimmed and J has 7 bases trimmed; junction bases matching no gene number 8. Stable Graves' hyperthyroidism was defined as no progression to ophthalmopathy during 18 months of follow-up. The hyperthyroidism patients were between 18 and 65 years old and newly diagnosed, with a disease duration of less than 2 months. The study excluded patients with uncontrolled infections, other autoimmune diseases, pregnancy or lactation. Diagnoses were established on the basis of clinical symptoms, serum thyroxine and TRAb, thyroid ultrasound, and orbital computed tomography. Trizol reagent was used to extract total RNA, and RNA quality was then checked on an Agilent 2100 Bioanalyzer.

Sequencing was done on a sample of peripheral blood or thyroid tissue (not recorded which). The chain employs TRBV5-1 and TRBJ2-5, and TRBD2 aligns with 8 junction nucleotides. This TCR derives from a woman aged 18-35 years with Graves' hyperthyroidism. The DNA sequence reads TGCGCCAGCAGCTTGGAACTAGCGGCCTTGGCGACCCAGTACTTC. Its product reads: CASSLELAALATQYF.